These T cell receptor beta chains were read from a single sample in a study of beta chain features in type 1 diabetes. Sequencing used immunoSEQ multiplex PCR; TCRdb keeps in-frame clones, though not all of them. The sample lists 350,000 to 450,000 clones; 10% to 15% were seen once. Sequenced sample: naive CD4+ T cells from blood. The receptors shown here come from a woman under 30 with type 1 diabetes. The CDR3 runs from the conserved cysteine through the conserved F or W.

J gene,V gene,CDR3 protein
TRBJ1-5,TRBV4-2,CASSQDIGGLGQPQHF
TRBJ2-5,TRBV18,CASSPGGEETQYF
TRBJ2-7,TRBV2,CASSEGTTYEQYF
TRBJ1-2,TRBV20-1,CSATPQGASTF
TRBJ2-1,TRBV7-9,CASSLAGANEQFF
TRBJ2-7,TRBV11-2,CASGGQSSFGQYF
TRBJ2-5,TRBV6-6,CASSRPGGEWQETQYF
TRBJ2-7,TRBV5-1,CASSWGVSKNTRGEQYF
TRBJ2-5,TRBV5-4,CASSARQGGETQYF
TRBJ2-7,TRBV18,CASSPRTGENVGEQYF
TRBJ2-3,TRBV7-2,CASGSLGTTDTQYF
TRBJ2-2,TRBV19,CASTRSWAGGPGELFF
TRBJ2-5,TRBV30,CAWNGYGETQYF
TRBJ2-7,TRBV6-6,CASNTDRGYEQYF
TRBJ2-1,TRBV27,CASSLASGRAKHTNEQFF
TRBJ1-1,TRBV13,CASSQLEGSTEAFF
TRBJ2-3,TRBV28,CASSLGDRDADTQYF
TRBJ1-1,TRBV29-1,CSARTAQNTEAFF
TRBJ2-7,TRBV29-1,CSVAPRLAGYEQYF
TRBJ2-5,TRBV28,CASRGQGARQETQYF